Presented here are 5 T cell receptor beta chains from one specimen sequenced in a study of T cells after yellow fever vaccination (dated by TCRdb to the late 2010s). The treatment or condition label on this specimen signifies: live attenuated yellow fever vaccine strain. The library was produced with 5' RACE. For sequencing, an Illumina NovaSeq 6000 was employed. TCRdb applied fastp at Q25 and MiXCR to the public reads, then kept only in-frame beta chains. Rows merge per CDR3 protein into single entries with the most common DNA and genes. The sample contains approximately 260,000 distinct CDR3 sequences, roughly 5.6% of them found a single time. 3% to 4% of the sample is taken by the ten largest. This sample comprised CD4+ T cells sorted from PBMCs, obtained on the day of the yellow fever booster vaccination. The receptors here all came from a young man who received the YFV17D yellow fever vaccine.

This clonotype turned up a few times. The genes are TRBV11-2 and TRBJ2-2; 9 nucleotides align to TRBD1. This CDR3 comprises 15 residues. The ends lost 4 bases at V and 6 bases at J; junction bases unmatched: 6. Germline V CDR1 and CDR2: SGHAT, FQNNGV. This CDR3 reads CASSSRQGEAGELFF. In DNA, the CDR3 is TGTGCCAGCAGCTCCCGACAGGGGGAGGCCGGGGAGCTGTTTTTT.

The J gene is TRBJ1-5, the V gene TRBV20-1, with D maybe TRBD1 (5 bases). V lost 0 bases and J 7 bases, leaving 19 bases between the germline ends. Germline values: CDR1 DFQATT, CDR2 SNEGSKA (reference sequence). The CDR3 has 16 residues. CDR3 bases: TGCAGTGCTAGAGACTTTCGGGCAGGGAAAGGACAGCCCCAGCATTTT. It translates to CSARDFRAGKGQPQHF.

This clonotype has ten or more counts. This sequence joins TRBV9 and TRBJ2-7; D remains ambiguous. Germline loops: CDR1 SGDLS, CDR2 YYNGEE. The length of the CDR3 is 13 residues. Trimming removed 3 bases from V and 0 bases from J, with 7 bases in between. The CDR3 loop reads CASSARSSYEQYF. DNA for the CDR3: TGTGCCAGCAGCGCTAGAAGCTCCTACGAGCAGTACTTC. The full variable domain, its missing parts supplied by reference TRBV9 and TRBJ2-7, is DSGVTQTPKHLITATGQRVTLRCSPRSGDLSVYWYQQSLDQGLQFLIQYYNGEERAKGNILERFSAQQFPDLHSELNLSSLELGDSALYFCASSARSSYEQYFGPGTRLTVT.

This clonotype has only a few counts. The chain uses TRBV4-2 and TRBJ2-5; D is unclear. CDR1 and CDR2 (germline): LGHNA, YNFKEQ. V was cut by 3 bases and J by 1 base, with 12 bases left in between. The length of the CDR3 is 15 residues. The CDR3 sequence is CASSQKDAPQETQYF. In DNA form, the CDR3 reads TGTGCCAGCAGCCAGAAGGACGCCCCCCAAGAGACCCAGTACTTC.

The sample holds many counts of this clonotype. The gene calls are TRBV4-1 and TRBJ2-3; 11 nucleotides line up with TRBD1. V shed 1 base and J 4 bases; nucleotides not matched to a gene: 7. CDR1 and CDR2 (germline): MGHRA, YSYEKL. CDR3 length: 17 residues. Here the CDR3 reads CASSQVTGQGAADTQYF. CDR3 bases: TGCGCCAGCAGCCAAGTCACCGGACAGGGGGCTGCAGATACGCAGTATTTT.